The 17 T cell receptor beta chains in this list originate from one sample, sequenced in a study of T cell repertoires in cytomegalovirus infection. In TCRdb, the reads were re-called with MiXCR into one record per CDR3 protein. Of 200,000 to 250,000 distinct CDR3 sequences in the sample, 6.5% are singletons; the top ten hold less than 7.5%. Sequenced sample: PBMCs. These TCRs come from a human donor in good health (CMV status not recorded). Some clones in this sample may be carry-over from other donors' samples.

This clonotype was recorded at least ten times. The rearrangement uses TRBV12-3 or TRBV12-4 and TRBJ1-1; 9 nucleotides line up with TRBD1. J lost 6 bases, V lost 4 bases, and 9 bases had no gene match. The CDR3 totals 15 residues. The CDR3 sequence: CASSSTGQGRPEAFF. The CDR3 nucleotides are TGTGCCAGCAGTTCCACCGGACAGGGGCGACCTGAAGCTTTCTTT.

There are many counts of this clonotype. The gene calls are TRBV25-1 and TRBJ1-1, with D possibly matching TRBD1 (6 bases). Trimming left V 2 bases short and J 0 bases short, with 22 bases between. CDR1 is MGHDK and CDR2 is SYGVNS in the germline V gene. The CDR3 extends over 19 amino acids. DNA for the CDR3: TGTGCCAGCAGTGAAGGGTTACAGGGAGGGTTTCCTATGAACACTGAAGCTTTCTTT. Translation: CASSEGLQGGFPMNTEAFF.

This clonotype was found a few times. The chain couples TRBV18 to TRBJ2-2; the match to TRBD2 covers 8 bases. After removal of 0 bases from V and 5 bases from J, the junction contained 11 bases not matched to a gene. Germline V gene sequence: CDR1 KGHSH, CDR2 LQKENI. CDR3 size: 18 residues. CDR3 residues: CASSPPSAGGTVTGELFF. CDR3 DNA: TGTGCCAGCTCACCACCTAGCGCGGGAGGAACAGTAACCGGGGAGCTGTTTTTT.

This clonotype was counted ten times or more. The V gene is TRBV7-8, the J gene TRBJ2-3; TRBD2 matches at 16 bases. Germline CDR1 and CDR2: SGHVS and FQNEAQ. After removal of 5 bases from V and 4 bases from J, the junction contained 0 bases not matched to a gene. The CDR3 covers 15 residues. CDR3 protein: CASSGTSGGADTQYF. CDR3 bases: TGTGCCAGCAGCGGGACTAGCGGGGGGGCAGATACGCAGTATTTT.

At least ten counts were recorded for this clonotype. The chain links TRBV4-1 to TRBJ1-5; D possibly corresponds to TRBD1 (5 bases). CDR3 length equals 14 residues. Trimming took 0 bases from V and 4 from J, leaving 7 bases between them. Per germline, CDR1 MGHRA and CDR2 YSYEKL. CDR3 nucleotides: TGCGCCAGCAGCCAAGAAGGGACTAATCAGCCCCAGCATTTT. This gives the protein CASSQEGTNQPQHF.

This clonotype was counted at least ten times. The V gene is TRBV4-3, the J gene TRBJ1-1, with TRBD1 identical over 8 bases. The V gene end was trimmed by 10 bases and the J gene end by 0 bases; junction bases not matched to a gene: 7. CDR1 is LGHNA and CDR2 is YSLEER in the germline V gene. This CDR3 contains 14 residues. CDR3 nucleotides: TGCGCCATTTGCCAGGGGGCGGTGAACACTGAAGCTTTCTTT. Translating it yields CAICQGAVNTEAFF.

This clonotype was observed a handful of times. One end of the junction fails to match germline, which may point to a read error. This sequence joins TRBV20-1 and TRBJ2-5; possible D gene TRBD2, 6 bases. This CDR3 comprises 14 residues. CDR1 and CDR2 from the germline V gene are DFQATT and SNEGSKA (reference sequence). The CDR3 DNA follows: TGTATTGCCGTGGGCGGGGCATCTCAAGAGACCCAGTACTTC. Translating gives CIAVGGASQETQYF.

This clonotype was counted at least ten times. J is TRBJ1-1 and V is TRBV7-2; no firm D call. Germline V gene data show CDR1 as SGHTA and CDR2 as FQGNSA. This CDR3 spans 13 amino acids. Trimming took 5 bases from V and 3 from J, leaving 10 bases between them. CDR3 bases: TGTGCCAGCAGCCCCAGTGTTCACACTGAAGCTTTCTTT. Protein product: CASSPSVHTEAFF.

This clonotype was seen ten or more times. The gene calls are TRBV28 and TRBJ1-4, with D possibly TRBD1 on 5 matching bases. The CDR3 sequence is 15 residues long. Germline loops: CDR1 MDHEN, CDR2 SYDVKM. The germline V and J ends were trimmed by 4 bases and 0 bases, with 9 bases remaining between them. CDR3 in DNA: TGTGCCAGCAGTTCCACGGGGGCAACTAATGAAAAACTGTTTTTT. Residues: CASSSTGATNEKLFF.

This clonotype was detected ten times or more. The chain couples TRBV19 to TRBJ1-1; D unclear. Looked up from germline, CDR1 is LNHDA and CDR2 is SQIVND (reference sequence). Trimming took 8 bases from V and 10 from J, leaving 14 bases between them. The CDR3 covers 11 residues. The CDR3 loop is CASFPGLGAFF. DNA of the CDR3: TGTGCCAGTTTTCCGGGCCTAGGAGCTTTCTTT. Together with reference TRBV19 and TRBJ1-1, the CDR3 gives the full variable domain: DGGITQSPKYLFRKEGQNVTLSCEQNLNHDAMYWYRQDPGQGLRLIYYSQIVNDFQKGDIAEGYSVSREKKESFPLTVTSAQKNPTAFYLCASFPGLGAFFGQGTRLTVV.

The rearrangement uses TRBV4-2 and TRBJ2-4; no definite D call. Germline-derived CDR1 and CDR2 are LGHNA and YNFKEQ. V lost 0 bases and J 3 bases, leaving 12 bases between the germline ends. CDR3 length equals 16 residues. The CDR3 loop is CASSQDADFGKNIQYF. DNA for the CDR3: TGTGCCAGCAGCCAAGACGCGGATTTCGGCAAAAACATTCAGTACTTC.

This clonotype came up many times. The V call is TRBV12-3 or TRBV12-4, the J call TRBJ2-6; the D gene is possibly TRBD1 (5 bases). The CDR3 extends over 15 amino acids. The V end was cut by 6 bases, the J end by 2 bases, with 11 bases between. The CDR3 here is CASRKGHPGANVLTF. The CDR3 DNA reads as TGTGCCAGCAGAAAAGGACATCCTGGGGCCAACGTCCTGACTTTC.

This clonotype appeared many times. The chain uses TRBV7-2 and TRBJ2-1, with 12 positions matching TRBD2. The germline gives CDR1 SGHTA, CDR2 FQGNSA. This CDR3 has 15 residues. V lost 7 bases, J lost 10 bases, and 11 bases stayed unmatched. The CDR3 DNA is TGTGCCAGCAACTCCCTAGCGGGGGGGCCGGGGGAGCAGTTCTTC. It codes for CASNSLAGGPGEQFF.

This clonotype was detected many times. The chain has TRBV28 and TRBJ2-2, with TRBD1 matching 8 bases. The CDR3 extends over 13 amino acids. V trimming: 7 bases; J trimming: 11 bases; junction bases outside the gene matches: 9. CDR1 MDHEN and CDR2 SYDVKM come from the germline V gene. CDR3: CASTRTGKRELFF. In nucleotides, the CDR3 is TGTGCCAGCACCCGGACAGGGAAAAGAGAGCTGTTTTTT.

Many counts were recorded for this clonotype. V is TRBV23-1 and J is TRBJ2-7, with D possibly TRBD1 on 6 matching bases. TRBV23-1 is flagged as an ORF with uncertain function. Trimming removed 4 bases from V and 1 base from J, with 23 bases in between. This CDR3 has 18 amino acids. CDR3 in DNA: TGCGCCAGCAGTCCCGATCCGGACAGCTCCTGGTTTTCCTACGAGCAGTACTTC. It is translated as CASSPDPDSSWFSYEQYF.

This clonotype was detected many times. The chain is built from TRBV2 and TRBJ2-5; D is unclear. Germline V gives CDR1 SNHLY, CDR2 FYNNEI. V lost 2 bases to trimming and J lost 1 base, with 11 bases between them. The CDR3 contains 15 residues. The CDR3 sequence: CASSETDRIQETQYF. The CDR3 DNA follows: TGTGCCAGCAGTGAAACGGACCGTATCCAAGAGACCCAGTACTTC. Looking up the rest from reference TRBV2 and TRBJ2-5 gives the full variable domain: EPEVTQTPSHQVTQMGQEVILRCVPISNHLYFYWYRQILGQKVEFLVSFYNNEISEKSEIFDDQFSVERPDGSNFTLKIRSTKLEDSAMYFCASSETDRIQETQYFGPGTRLLVL.

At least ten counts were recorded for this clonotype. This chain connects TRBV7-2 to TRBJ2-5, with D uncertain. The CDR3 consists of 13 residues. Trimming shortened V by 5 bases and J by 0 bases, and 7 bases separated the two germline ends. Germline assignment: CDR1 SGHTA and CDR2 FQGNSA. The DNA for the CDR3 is TGTGCCAGCAGCCCCCGGAACCAAGAGACCCAGTACTTC. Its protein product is CASSPRNQETQYF. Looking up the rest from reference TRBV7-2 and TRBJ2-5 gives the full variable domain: GAGVSQSPSNKVTEKGKDVELRCDPISGHTALYWYRQSLGQGLEFLIYFQGNSAPDKSGLPSDRFSAERTGGSVSTLTIQRTQQEDSAVYLCASSPRNQETQYFGPGTRLLVL.